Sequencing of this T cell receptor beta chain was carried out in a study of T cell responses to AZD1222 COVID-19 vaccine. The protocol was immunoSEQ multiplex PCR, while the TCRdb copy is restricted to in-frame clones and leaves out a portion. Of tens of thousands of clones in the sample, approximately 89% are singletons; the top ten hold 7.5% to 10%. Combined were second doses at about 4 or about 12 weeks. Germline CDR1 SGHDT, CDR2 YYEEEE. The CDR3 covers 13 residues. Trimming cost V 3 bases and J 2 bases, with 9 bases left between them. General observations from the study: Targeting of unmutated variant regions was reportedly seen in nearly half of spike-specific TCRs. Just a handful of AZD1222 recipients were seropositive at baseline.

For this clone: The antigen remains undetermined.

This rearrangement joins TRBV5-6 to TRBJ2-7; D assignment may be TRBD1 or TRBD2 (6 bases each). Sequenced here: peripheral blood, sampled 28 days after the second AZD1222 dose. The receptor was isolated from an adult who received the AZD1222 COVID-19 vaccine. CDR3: CASSWGAAYEQYF. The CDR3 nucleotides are TGTGCCAGCAGCTGGGGGGCTGCCTACGAGCAGTACTTC. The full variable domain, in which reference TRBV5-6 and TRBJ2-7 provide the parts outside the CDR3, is DAGVTQSPTHLIKTRGQQVTLRCSPKSGHDTVSWYQQALGQGPQFIFQYYEEEERQRGNFPDRFSGHQFPNYSSELNVNALLLGDSALYLCASSWGAAYEQYFGPGTRLTVT.